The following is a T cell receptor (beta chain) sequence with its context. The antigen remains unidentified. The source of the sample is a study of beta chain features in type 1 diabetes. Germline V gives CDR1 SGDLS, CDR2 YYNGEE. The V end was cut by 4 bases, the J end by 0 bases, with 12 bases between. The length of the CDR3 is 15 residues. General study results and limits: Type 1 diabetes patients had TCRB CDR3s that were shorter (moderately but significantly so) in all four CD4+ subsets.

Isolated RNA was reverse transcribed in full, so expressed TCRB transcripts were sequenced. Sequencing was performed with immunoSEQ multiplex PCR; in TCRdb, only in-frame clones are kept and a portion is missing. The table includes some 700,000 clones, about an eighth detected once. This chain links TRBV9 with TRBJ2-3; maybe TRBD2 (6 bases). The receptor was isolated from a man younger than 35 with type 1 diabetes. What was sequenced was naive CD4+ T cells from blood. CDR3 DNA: TGTGCCAGCAGCCCCCTTGCGGGAAGCACAGATACGCAGTATTTT. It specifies CASSPLAGSTDTQYF. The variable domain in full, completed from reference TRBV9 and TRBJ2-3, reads DSGVTQTPKHLITATGQRVTLRCSPRSGDLSVYWYQQSLDQGLQFLIQYYNGEERAKGNILERFSAQQFPDLHSELNLSSLELGDSALYFCASSPLAGSTDTQYFGPGTRLTVL.